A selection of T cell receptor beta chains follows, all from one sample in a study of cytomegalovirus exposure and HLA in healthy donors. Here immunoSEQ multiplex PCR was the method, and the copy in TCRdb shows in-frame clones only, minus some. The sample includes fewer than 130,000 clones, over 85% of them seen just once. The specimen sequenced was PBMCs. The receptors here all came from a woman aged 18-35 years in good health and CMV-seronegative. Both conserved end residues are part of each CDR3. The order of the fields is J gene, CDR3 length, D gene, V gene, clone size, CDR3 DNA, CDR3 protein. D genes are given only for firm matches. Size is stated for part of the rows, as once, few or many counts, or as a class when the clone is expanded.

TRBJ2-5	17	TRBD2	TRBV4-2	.	TGTGCCAGCAGCCAAGGTACTAGCGGGGGGGCCTCGGAGACCCAGTACTTC	CASSQGTSGGASETQYF
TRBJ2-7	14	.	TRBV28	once	TGTGCCAGCAGTTTGACAGGTACAAACTACGAGCAGTACTTC	CASSLTGTNYEQYF
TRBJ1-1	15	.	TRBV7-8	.	TGTGCCAGCACCCCCCCCAGGCCCGTGAACACTGAAGCTTTCTTT	CASTPPRPVNTEAFF
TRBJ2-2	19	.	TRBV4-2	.	TGTGCCAGCAGATTACTCCGTATTCGCTCACCAAAAAACACCGGGGAGCTGTTTTTT	CASRLLRIRSPKNTGELFF
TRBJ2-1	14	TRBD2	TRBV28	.	TGTGCCAGCACCCCGGGAGGCGCCTACAATGAGCAGTTCTTC	CASTPGGAYNEQFF
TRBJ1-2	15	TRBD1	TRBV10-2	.	TGCGCCAGCAGGGAGTTAGACAGGGGAATATATGGCTACACCTTC	CASRELDRGIYGYTF
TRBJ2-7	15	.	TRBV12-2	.	TGTGCAAGTCGCTTGGTAGCGGGATTGCCCGGCGAGCAGTACTTC	CASRLVAGLPGEQYF
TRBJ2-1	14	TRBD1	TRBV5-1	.	TGCGCCAGCAGCTTGGAGTGGACAGGGGATGAGCAGTTCTTC	CASSLEWTGDEQFF
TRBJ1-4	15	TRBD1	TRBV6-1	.	TGTGCCAGCAGTGTAACAGGGGCAACTAATGAAAAACTGTTTTTT	CASSVTGATNEKLFF
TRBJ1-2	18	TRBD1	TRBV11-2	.	TGTGCCAGCAGCCTTTTCCTCCGGACAGGGAAGGAAGACTATGGCTACACCTTC	CASSLFLRTGKEDYGYTF
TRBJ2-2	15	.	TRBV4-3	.	TGCGCCAGCAGCCAAGGTCCTATGGTCGGACAGGAGCTGTTTTTT	CASSQGPMVGQELFF
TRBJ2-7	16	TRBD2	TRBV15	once	TGTGCCACCAGCACGGGACTAGCGGGAGGGCCGGTGGAGCAGTACTTC	CATSTGLAGGPVEQYF
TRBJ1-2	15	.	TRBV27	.	TGTGCCAGCAGCCCCCGGCGGGGTTATAACTATGGCTACACCTTC	CASSPRRGYNYGYTF
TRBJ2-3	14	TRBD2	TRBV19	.	TGTGCCAGTAGTATCCGGGGGGTCACAGATACGCAGTATTTT	CASSIRGVTDTQYF
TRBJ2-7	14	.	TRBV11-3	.	TGTGCCAGCAGCCCCGCCGACAGCTCCTACGAGCAGTACTTC	CASSPADSSYEQYF
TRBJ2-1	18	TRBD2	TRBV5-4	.	TGTGCCAGCAGCTTGCTGGCGGGGGGACTCCTTCGAAATAATGAGCAGTTCTTC	CASSLLAGGLLRNNEQFF
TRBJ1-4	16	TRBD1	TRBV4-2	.	TGTGCCAGCAGCCAAGAGACAGGGAGAGGCAATGAAAAACTGTTTTTT	CASSQETGRGNEKLFF
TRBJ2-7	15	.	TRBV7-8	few	TGTGCCAGCAGCAACTCGACAGGAGGATCCTACGAGCAGTACTTC	CASSNSTGGSYEQYF
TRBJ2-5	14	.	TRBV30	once	TGTGCCTGGAGTGTACTGAGAGGGGGTGAGACCCAGTACTTC	CAWSVLRGGETQYF
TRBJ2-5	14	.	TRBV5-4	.	TGTGCCAGCAGCTACGACCAGGGTCAAGAGACCCAGTACTTC	CASSYDQGQETQYF
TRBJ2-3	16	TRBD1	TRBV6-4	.	TGTGCCAGCAGCCGGGACAGGGGTTCTAGCACAGATACGCAGTATTTT	CASSRDRGSSTDTQYF
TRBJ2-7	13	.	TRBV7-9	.	TGTGCCAGCGTATCCGGGGGACCCTACGAGCAGTACTTC	CASVSGGPYEQYF
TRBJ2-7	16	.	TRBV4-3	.	TGCGCCAGCAGCCAAGAGCTCTCGGACAGCACCTACGAGCAGTACTTC	CASSQELSDSTYEQYF
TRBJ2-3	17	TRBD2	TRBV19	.	TGTGCCAGTAGTACTTCGACTAGCGGGATTAGCACAGATACGCAGTATTTT	CASSTSTSGISTDTQYF
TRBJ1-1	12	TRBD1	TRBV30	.	TGTGCCTGGAACAGGGACAGTACTGAAGCTTTCTTT	CAWNRDSTEAFF
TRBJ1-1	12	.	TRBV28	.	TGTGCCAGCAGCCCGCCCGGCACTGAAGCTTTCTTT	CASSPPGTEAFF
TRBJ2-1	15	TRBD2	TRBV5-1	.	TGCGCCAGCAGCTTTACTAGCGGGAGGGTTCGGGAGCAGTTCTTC	CASSFTSGRVREQFF
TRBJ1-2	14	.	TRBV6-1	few	TGTGCCAGCAGTAGGGGGGGGAATCCCTATGGCTACACCTTC	CASSRGGNPYGYTF
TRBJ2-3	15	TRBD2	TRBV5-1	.	TGCGCCAGCACCACAGCGGGGGGGATCACAGATACGCAGTATTTT	CASTTAGGITDTQYF
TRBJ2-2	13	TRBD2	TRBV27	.	TGTGCCAGCAGTTTAGCGGGAGCCGGGGAGCTGTTTTTT	CASSLAGAGELFF
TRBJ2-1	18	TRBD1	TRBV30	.	TGTGCCTGGAACAGTGACAGGGGGCCCCTGAAAACCTACAATGAGCAGTTCTTC	CAWNSDRGPLKTYNEQFF
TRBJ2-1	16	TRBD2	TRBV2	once	TGTGCCAGCAGTGGGCCCAGCGGGGACCGTTACAATGAGCAGTTCTTC	CASSGPSGDRYNEQFF
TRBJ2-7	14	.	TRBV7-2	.	TGTGCCAGCAGCTTAGCGTGGGGGGCCTACGAGCAGTACTTC	CASSLAWGAYEQYF
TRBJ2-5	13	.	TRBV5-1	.	TGCGCCAGCAGCTCCGGAGTTCAAGAGACCCAGTACTTC	CASSSGVQETQYF
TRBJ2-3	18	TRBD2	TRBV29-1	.	TGCAGCGTTCGCGGACTAGCGGGGGTTCTGGCTAGCACAGATACGCAGTATTTT	CSVRGLAGVLASTDTQYF
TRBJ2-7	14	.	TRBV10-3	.	TGTGCCATCAGTGGAGTAGCAGGGAACTACGAGCAGTACTTC	CAISGVAGNYEQYF
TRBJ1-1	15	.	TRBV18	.	TGTGCCAGCTCACCACTTGGGGGGATGGACACTGAAGCTTTCTTT	CASSPLGGMDTEAFF
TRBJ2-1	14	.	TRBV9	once	TGTGCCAGCAGCGTAGATGAGGGCTACAATGAGCAGTTCTTC	CASSVDEGYNEQFF
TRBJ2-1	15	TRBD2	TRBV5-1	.	TGCGCCAGCAGCTTAGCGGGAGGGCGCTACAATGAGCAGTTCTTC	CASSLAGGRYNEQFF
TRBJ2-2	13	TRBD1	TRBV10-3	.	TGTGCCATCCAGGGGGCGAATACCGGGGAGCTGTTTTTT	CAIQGANTGELFF
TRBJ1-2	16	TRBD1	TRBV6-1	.	TGTGCCAGCAGTGAAGCGATGGGACAGGGGGCAATTGGCTACACCTTC	CASSEAMGQGAIGYTF
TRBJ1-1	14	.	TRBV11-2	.	TGTGCCAGCAGCTTAGGAAGAGGGGGTTATAAAGCTTTCTTT	CASSLGRGGYKAFF
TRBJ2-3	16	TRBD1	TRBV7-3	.	TGTGCCAGCAGCCGACAGGGTTCCGTCGGGACAGATACGCAGTATTTT	CASSRQGSVGTDTQYF
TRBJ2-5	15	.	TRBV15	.	TGTGCCACCAGTAAGGGTGGGGGCAGGCAAGAGACCCAGTACTTC	CATSKGGGRQETQYF
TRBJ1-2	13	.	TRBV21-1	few	TGTGCCGCAGGAGAGACAGGGATCTATGGCTACACCTTC	CAAGETGIYGYTF
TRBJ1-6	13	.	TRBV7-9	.	TGTGCCAGCAGCTTCGGAGGCAATTCACCCCTCCACTTT	CASSFGGNSPLHF
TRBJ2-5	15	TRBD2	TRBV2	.	TGTGCCAGCAGTTCCGGGACTAGCAGTTCGGAGACCCAGTACTTC	CASSSGTSSSETQYF
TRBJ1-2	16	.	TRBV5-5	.	TGTGCCAGCAGGGTTCCTCTAATCGCGAGGAGCTATGGCTACACCTTC	CASRVPLIARSYGYTF
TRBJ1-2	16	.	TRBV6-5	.	TGTGCCAGCAGTTACTCGTTAGACACGGCGGGGTCTGGCTACACCTTC	CASSYSLDTAGSGYTF
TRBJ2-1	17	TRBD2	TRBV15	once	TGTGCCACCAGCAGAGATAGTGGACTAGCGGGGTACAATGAGCAGTTCTTC	CATSRDSGLAGYNEQFF
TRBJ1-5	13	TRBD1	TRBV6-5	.	TGTGCCAGCAGTTATCGGACAGGGGGCCCCCAGCATTTT	CASSYRTGGPQHF